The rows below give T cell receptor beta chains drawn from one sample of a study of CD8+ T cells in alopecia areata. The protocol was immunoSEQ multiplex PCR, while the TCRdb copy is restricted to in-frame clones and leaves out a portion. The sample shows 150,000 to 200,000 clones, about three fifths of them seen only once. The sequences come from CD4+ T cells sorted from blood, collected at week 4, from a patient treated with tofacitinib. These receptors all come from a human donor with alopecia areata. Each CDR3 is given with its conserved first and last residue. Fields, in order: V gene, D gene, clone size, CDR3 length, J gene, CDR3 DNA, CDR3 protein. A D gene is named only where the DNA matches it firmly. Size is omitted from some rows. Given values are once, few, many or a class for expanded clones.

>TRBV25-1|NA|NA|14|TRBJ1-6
TGTGCCAGCGGCCCCTGGGGGGCTAATTCACCCCTCCACTTT
CASGPWGANSPLHF
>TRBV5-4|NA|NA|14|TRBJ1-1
TGTGCCAGCATGAGAGGGGCCATGAACACTGAAGCTTTCTTT
CASMRGAMNTEAFF
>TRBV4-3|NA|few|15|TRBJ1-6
TGCGCCAGCAGCCAAGAGGCTGAGCTTAATTCACCCCTCCACTTT
CASSQEAELNSPLHF
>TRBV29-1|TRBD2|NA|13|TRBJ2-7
TGCAGCGTTGGGGCTAGCGGATACTACGAGCAGTACTTC
CSVGASGYYEQYF
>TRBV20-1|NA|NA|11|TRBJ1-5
TGCAGTGCTGGGGCGGGACAGCCCCAGCATTTT
CSAGAGQPQHF
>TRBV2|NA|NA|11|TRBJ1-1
TGTGCCAGCAGGGGGAACACTGAAGCTTTCTTT
CASRGNTEAFF
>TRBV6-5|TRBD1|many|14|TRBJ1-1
TGTGCCAGCAGTCCTGGACAGGCCAACACTGAAGCTTTCTTT
CASSPGQANTEAFF
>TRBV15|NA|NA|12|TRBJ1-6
TGTGCCACCAGCAGAGGAGGGAGTAAGCTCCACTTT
CATSRGGSKLHF
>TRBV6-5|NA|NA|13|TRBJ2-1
TGTGCCAGCAGTTTTGGACGGAACAATGAGCAGTTCTTC
CASSFGRNNEQFF
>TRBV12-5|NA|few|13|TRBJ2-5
TGTGCTAGTGGTTTGGTACGGGCTGAGACCCAGTACTTC
CASGLVRAETQYF
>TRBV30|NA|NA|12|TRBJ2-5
TGTGCCTGGAGCCGGGGTCAAGAGACCCAGTACTTC
CAWSRGQETQYF
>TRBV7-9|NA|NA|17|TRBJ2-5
TGTGCCAGCAGCTTAGCCCGTTCCGGGACCCAATCGGAGACCCAGTACTTC
CASSLARSGTQSETQYF
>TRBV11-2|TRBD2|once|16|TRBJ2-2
TGTGCCAGCAGCCAAACGGAGCGGGGAAGCACCGGGGAGCTGTTTTTT
CASSQTERGSTGELFF
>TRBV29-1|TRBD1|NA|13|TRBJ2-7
TGCAGCGTAGGGACAGGGGCGATCTACGAGCAGTACTTC
CSVGTGAIYEQYF
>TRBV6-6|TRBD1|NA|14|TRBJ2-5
TGTGCCAGCAGTTTCGACAGGGTCAGGGAGACCCAGTACTTC
CASSFDRVRETQYF
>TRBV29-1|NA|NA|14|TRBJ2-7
TGCAGCGTTTTGTTGGGGGCTGCCTTCTACGAGCAGTACTTC
CSVLLGAAFYEQYF
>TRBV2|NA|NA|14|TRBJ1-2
TGTGCCAGCAGTGAAATACAAACTAACTATGGCTACACCTTC
CASSEIQTNYGYTF
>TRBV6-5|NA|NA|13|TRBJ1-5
TGTGCCAGCAGTACCATAGTGGATCAGCCCCAGCATTTT
CASSTIVDQPQHF
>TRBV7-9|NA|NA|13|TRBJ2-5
TGTGCCAGCAGCTTTGCGGGTAGCGAGACCCAGTACTTC
CASSFAGSETQYF
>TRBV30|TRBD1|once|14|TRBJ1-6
TGTGCCTGGCACCGGGACAGCTATAATTCACCCCTCCACTTT
CAWHRDSYNSPLHF
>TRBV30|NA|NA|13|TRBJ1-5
TGTGCCTGCCAACAGGGAAGCAATCAGCCCCAGCATTTT
CACQQGSNQPQHF
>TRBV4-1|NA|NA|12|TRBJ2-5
TGCGCCAGCAGCCTTGGACAAGGGACCCAGTACTTC
CASSLGQGTQYF
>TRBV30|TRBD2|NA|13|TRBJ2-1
TGTGCCTGTGTAGCGGGGGGCTCTCATGAGCAGTTCTTC
CACVAGGSHEQFF
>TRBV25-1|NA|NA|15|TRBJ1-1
TGTGCCAGCAGTGAATGGGTACAGGGGAACACTGAAGCTTTCTTT
CASSEWVQGNTEAFF
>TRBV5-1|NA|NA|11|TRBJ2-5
TGCGCCAGCGCCCAGCAAGAGACCCAGTACTTC
CASAQQETQYF
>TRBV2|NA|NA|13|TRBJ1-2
TGTGCCAGCAGAGTCGGACACGACTATGGCTACACCTTC
CASRVGHDYGYTF
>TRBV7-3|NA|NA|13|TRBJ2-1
TGTGCCAGCAGCTTATACTCCTACAATGAGCAGTTCTTC
CASSLYSYNEQFF
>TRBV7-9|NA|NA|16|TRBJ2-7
TGTGCCAGCAGCTCCCCGGACATCCCGAGAGGTCGCGAGCAGTACTTC
CASSSPDIPRGREQYF
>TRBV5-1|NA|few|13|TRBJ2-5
TGCGCCAGCAGCTTGGCCGTGCAGGAGACCCAGTACTTC
CASSLAVQETQYF
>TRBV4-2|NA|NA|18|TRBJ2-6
TGTGCCAGCAGCCCCCGGAACGGAAAAGACTCTGGGGCCAACGTCCTGACTTTC
CASSPRNGKDSGANVLTF
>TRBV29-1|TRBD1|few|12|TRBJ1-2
TGCAGCGTGGAGACAGGGGATTATGGCTACACCTTC
CSVETGDYGYTF
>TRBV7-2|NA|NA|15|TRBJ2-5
TGTGCCAGCACCCCGGGCAGGAGGCTCCAAGAGACCCAGTACTTC
CASTPGRRLQETQYF
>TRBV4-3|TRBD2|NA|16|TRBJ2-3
TGCGCCAGCAGCCAAGATGGGGGGGGACTCACAGATACGCAGTATTTT
CASSQDGGGLTDTQYF
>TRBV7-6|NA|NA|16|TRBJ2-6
TGTGCCAGCACCATTCAGGTCAACTCTGGGGCCAACGTCCTGACTTTC
CASTIQVNSGANVLTF
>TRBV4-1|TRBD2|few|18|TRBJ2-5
TGCGCCAGCAGCCCTCCAGCGCGGGGGGCCTCCCCTATCGAGACCCAGTACTTC
CASSPPARGASPIETQYF
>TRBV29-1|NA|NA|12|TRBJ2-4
TGCAGCGTCACCCAGGCCAAAAACATTCAGTACTTC
CSVTQAKNIQYF
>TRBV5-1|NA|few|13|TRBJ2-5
TGCGCCAGCAGCTTTTCGGGTAAAGAGACCCAGTACTTC
CASSFSGKETQYF
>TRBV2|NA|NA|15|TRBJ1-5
TGTGCCAGCAGGATGGGGACACTTAGCAATCAGCCCCAGCATTTT
CASRMGTLSNQPQHF
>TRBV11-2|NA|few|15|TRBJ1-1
TGTGCCAGCAGCTTAGACGGCAATTGGAACACTGAAGCTTTCTTT
CASSLDGNWNTEAFF
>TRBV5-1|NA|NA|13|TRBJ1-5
TGCGCCAGCAGCTTGGTTAGCGATCAGCCCCAGCATTTT
CASSLVSDQPQHF
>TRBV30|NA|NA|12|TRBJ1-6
TGTGCCTGGAGGGAGACTAATTCACCCCTCCACTTT
CAWRETNSPLHF